Each of the 28 T cell receptor beta chains below was sequenced from the same sample in a study of T-cell memory formation after mild COVID-19. TCRdb reprocessed the 5' RACE reads with MiXCR, giving one entry per CDR3 protein. The sample has 300,000 to 400,000 distinct CDR3 sequences, about a sixth seen once. The sequencing sample was made of PBMCs or a T cell subset sorted from them (not recorded which). Receptors were obtained from a man aged 18 to 30 who had mild COVID-19 (a few samples of this study predate the infection). Cell type and time point are not known.

This clonotype was recorded many times. V is TRBV6-1 and J is TRBJ2-7; D gene unclear. V lost 6 bases to trimming and J lost 3 bases, with 9 bases between them. The CDR3 runs to 12 residues. Germline V gives CDR1 MNHNS, CDR2 SASEGT. CDR3 region: CASSARGYEQYF. DNA for the CDR3: TGTGCCAGCAGCGCTAGAGGCTACGAGCAGTACTTC.

This clonotype showed up just a few times. The rearrangement uses TRBV20-1 and TRBJ2-5; weak D call: TRBD2 (5 bases). Germline-derived CDR1 and CDR2 are DFQATT and SNEGSKA (reference sequence). The V and J ends lost 2 bases and 7 bases respectively, with 17 bases between them. This CDR3 is built from 14 residues. As DNA, the CDR3 is TGCAGTGCTAGACGAACGCAGGAGGTTGGGACCCAGTACTTC. It yields the protein CSARRTQEVGTQYF.

The gene calls are TRBV5-4 and TRBJ1-1; possible D gene TRBD1, 5 bases. Germline CDR1 SGHNT, CDR2 YYREEE (reference sequence). V gave up 4 bases and J gave up 3 bases, with 13 bases separating them. The CDR3 is 14 amino acids. The CDR3 reads CASSLTGRDTEAFF. The CDR3 coding sequence is TGTGCCAGCAGCCTTACTGGCAGGGACACTGAAGCTTTCTTT.

This clonotype was counted a few times. This chain uses TRBV3-1 with TRBJ2-7; D might be TRBD1 (6 bases). V was pared by 1 base and J by 1 base, with 11 bases between. The CDR3 has 15 amino acids. Per the germline V gene, CDR1 is LGHDT and CDR2 is YNNKEL (reference sequence). The CDR3 protein is CASSQGGTTSYEQYV. The CDR3 DNA sequence: TGTGCCAGCAGCCAAGGGGGGACAACGTCCTACGAGCAGTACGTC.

This clonotype has just a few counts. The chain couples TRBV9 to TRBJ2-2; the D is unclear. Germline V lookup: CDR1 SGDLS, CDR2 YYNGEE. The CDR3 covers 14 residues. Deletions cut 0 bases from V and 4 bases from J, with 7 bases between. Here the CDR3 reads CASSVDGITGELFF. CDR3 sequence (DNA): TGTGCCAGCAGCGTAGATGGAATCACCGGGGAGCTGTTTTTT.

This clonotype was seen a few times. V is TRBV11-2 and J is TRBJ2-7, with 8 bases identical to TRBD1. The CDR3 is 14 residues long. In germline, CDR1 is SGHAT, CDR2 FQNNGV. V was clipped by 4 bases and J by 4 bases; unmatched bases: 6. As DNA, the CDR3 is TGTGCCAGCAGCTACCAGGGGGCGGGGTACGAGCAGTACTTC. This codes for CASSYQGAGYEQYF.

This clonotype showed up just a few times. The chain recombines TRBV7-3 with TRBJ2-3; no reliable D call. Germline V lookup: CDR1 SGHTA, CDR2 FQGTGA. With 0 bases removed from V and 5 bases from J, the gap between germline ends came to 6 bases. This CDR3 spans 13 amino acids. The CDR3 loop reads CASSLTKEDTQYF. The CDR3 DNA sequence: TGTGCCAGCAGCTTAACTAAGGAAGATACGCAGTATTTT. Full variable domain (missing parts from reference TRBV7-3 and TRBJ2-3): GAGVSQTPSNKVTEKGKYVELRCDPISGHTALYWYRQSLGQGPEFLIYFQGTGAADDSGLPNDRFFAVRPEGSVSTLKIQRTERGDSAVYLCASSLTKEDTQYFGPGTRLTVL.

In its sample, this clonotype is medium-sized (0.01 to 0.1%). This sequence joins TRBV4-1 and TRBJ1-1; a possible D gene is TRBD1 (5 bases). Trimming removed 4 bases at V and 1 base at J, with 13 bases between. Per the germline V gene, CDR1 is MGHRA and CDR2 is YSYEKL. This CDR3 contains 15 residues. CDR3 sequence: CASSLMAQENTEAFF. CDR3 DNA sequence: TGCGCCAGCAGCCTTATGGCACAGGAGAACACTGAAGCTTTCTTT.

This clonotype has just a few counts. The genes are TRBV7-9 and TRBJ1-6; D is ambiguous. The CDR3 loop spans 15 amino acids. CDR1 and CDR2 from the germline V gene are SEHNR and FQNEAQ (reference sequence). V lost 6 bases and J 9 bases, leaving 18 bases between the germline ends. CDR3 sequence reads: CASRSTDGVGSPLHF. The CDR3 coding sequence is TGTGCCAGCAGATCCACAGACGGGGTCGGTTCACCCCTCCACTTT.

The J gene is TRBJ1-2, the V gene TRBV7-2; 9 positions match TRBD1. Germline CDR1 SGHTA, CDR2 FQGNSA. The CDR3 spans 14 residues. V lost 1 base and J lost 5; bases outside the gene matches: 2. The CDR3 DNA is TGTGCCAGCAGCTTAGGGGACAGGGCTTATGGCTACACCTTC. Translating gives CASSLGDRAYGYTF.

This clonotype was found once. The chain has TRBV7-6 and TRBJ1-2; D is unclear. Trimming shortened V by 1 base and J by 4 bases, and 13 bases separated the two germline ends. The germline V gene encodes CDR1 SGHVS and CDR2 FNYEAQ. CDR3 length: 15 amino acids. The CDR3 sequence: CASSLVVGFAYGYTF. The CDR3 DNA sequence: TGTGCCAGCAGCTTAGTCGTAGGGTTTGCCTATGGCTACACCTTC.

The gene calls are TRBV6-2 or TRBV6-3 and TRBJ2-3; D uncertain. CDR3 size: 15 residues. Germline V gene sequence: CDR1 MNHEY, CDR2 SVGEGT. Trimming stripped 0 bases from V and 5 bases from J, with 12 bases between. The CDR3 DNA reads TGTGCCAGCAGTTACTCTGTCCTGGTTATAGATACGCAGTATTTT. Its translation: CASSYSVLVIDTQYF.

This chain joins TRBV7-2 and TRBJ2-5, with 11 bases fitting TRBD1. V shed 3 bases and J 7 bases; nucleotides not matched to a gene: 4. The CDR3 runs to 14 residues. In germline, CDR1 is SGHTA, CDR2 FQGNSA. DNA for the CDR3: TGTGCCAGCAGCTTGGGACAGGGGGAGGTGACCCAGTACTTC. It specifies CASSLGQGEVTQYF.

This clonotype showed up many times. The V call is TRBV4-3, the J call TRBJ2-3, with 7 bases that match TRBD2. This CDR3 spans 15 amino acids. Germline assignment: CDR1 LGHNA and CDR2 YSLEER. V trimming: 0 bases; J trimming: 0 bases; junction bases outside the gene matches: 0. The DNA for the CDR3 is TGCGCCAGCAGCCAAGAGGGGGGGAGCACAGATACGCAGTATTTT. This encodes CASSQEGGSTDTQYF.

J is TRBJ1-2 and V is TRBV3-1; 11 nucleotides match TRBD1. The V and J ends lost 4 bases and 3 bases, in that order; junction bases with no gene match: 10. The CDR3 length is 17 residues. CDR1 is LGHDT, CDR2 YNNKEL, per germline (reference sequence). CDR3 sequence: CASSRRGQGAADYGYTF. In DNA form, the CDR3 reads TGTGCCAGCAGCCGCAGAGGACAGGGGGCTGCGGACTATGGCTACACCTTC.

This clonotype was observed once. The V call is TRBV6-2 or TRBV6-3, the J call TRBJ1-5; 7 bases line up with TRBD1. The CDR3 has 17 amino acids. Germline assignment: CDR1 MNHEY and CDR2 SVGEGT. Trimming at V came to 7 bases and at J to 8 bases, leaving 20 bases not matched to a gene. DNA of the CDR3: TGTGCCAGCAAGGGGTGGGAGGGGGCGCTTGCCTTGGAGCCCCAGCATTTT. Translated: CASKGWEGALALEPQHF.

V gene TRBV9 combines with J gene TRBJ1-2; no reliable D call. The V end was cut by 0 bases, the J end by 8 bases, with 8 bases between. Germline V gene sequence: CDR1 SGDLS, CDR2 YYNGEE. The CDR3 has 12 amino acids. CDR3 coding DNA: TGTGCCAGCAGCGTAGTTTCCGGGGGCTACACCTTC. This sequence encodes CASSVVSGGYTF.

This chain connects TRBV30 to TRBJ2-5; 9 nucleotides line up with TRBD1. CDR3 length: 14 residues. V trimming: 1 base; J trimming: 5 bases; junction bases outside the gene matches: 5. CDR1 GTSNPN and CDR2 SVGIG come from the germline V gene (reference sequence). The DNA of the CDR3 is TGTGCCTGGAGTGCGACCGGGACAGGGGAGACCCAGTACTTC. Encoded protein: CAWSATGTGETQYF.

The rearrangement links TRBV11-2 to TRBJ2-5; weak D call: TRBD2 (5 bases). Germline V CDR1 and CDR2: SGHAT, FQNNGV. The CDR3 has 15 amino acids. V dropped 5 bases and J dropped 2 bases, with 15 bases sitting between them. In nucleotides, the CDR3 is TGTGCCAGCAGCCCCTACCGTCGGGGACAAGAGACCCAGTACTTC. Amino acids: CASSPYRRGQETQYF.

The J gene is TRBJ2-2, the V gene TRBV10-1; D gene unclear. The CDR3 spans 13 residues. Germline lookup yields CDR1 WNHNN and CDR2 SYGVQD (reference sequence). Trimming stripped 4 bases from V and 2 bases from J, with 5 bases between. CDR3 in DNA: TGCGCCAGCAGTGTGACTAACACCGGGGAGCTGTTTTTT. It codes for CASSVTNTGELFF.

This clonotype was seen more than once but under ten times. The gene calls are TRBV5-1 and TRBJ2-5, with D possibly being TRBD1 (5 bases). CDR3 length equals 14 residues. CDR1 is SGHRS, CDR2 YFSETQ, per germline. With 0 bases removed from V and 3 bases from J, the gap between germline ends came to 9 bases. CDR3 nucleotide sequence: TGCGCCAGCAGCTTGGGGGGCCATAAAGAGACCCAGTACTTC. Amino acids: CASSLGGHKETQYF. The variable domain in full, completed from reference TRBV5-1 and TRBJ2-5, reads KAGVTQTPRYLIKTRGQQVTLSCSPISGHRSVSWYQQTPGQGLQFLFEYFSETQRNKGNFPGRFSGRQFSNSRSEMNVSTLELGDSALYLCASSLGGHKETQYFGPGTRLLVL.

The chain uses TRBV29-1 and TRBJ1-2; D is unresolved. This CDR3 spans 14 amino acids. The germline V gene encodes CDR1 SQVTM and CDR2 ANQGSEA. Trimming took 7 bases from V and 6 from J, leaving 21 bases between them. The CDR3 nucleotides are TGCAGCGCCCGTCGGGCGGTACCAATGGATGGCTACACCTTC. Translation gives CSARRAVPMDGYTF.

This clonotype was found a few times. The chain links TRBV10-1 to TRBJ1-1; possibly TRBD1 for D (6 bases). The germline V and J ends were trimmed by 6 bases and 2 bases, with 19 bases remaining between them. The CDR3 is 16 residues long. CDR1 is WNHNN and CDR2 is SYGVQD in the germline V gene (reference sequence). The CDR3, as DNA: TGCGCCAGCAGGGAATGGGCACCGGACAGTAACACTGAAGCTTTCTTT. Its protein product is CASREWAPDSNTEAFF.

This clonotype showed up just a few times. The rearrangement uses TRBV12-3 or TRBV12-4 and TRBJ1-1, with 7 bases lining up with TRBD1. V gave up 10 bases and J gave up 1 base; unmatched junction bases: 6. The CDR3 spans 13 residues. CDR3 sequence: CATSTGRNTEAFF. The CDR3 DNA sequence: TGTGCCACCTCGACAGGGCGGAACACTGAAGCTTTCTTT.

This chain links TRBV7-2 with TRBJ2-5; the D is unclear. The germline gives CDR1 SGHTA, CDR2 FQGNSA. With 3 bases removed from V and 5 bases from J, the gap between germline ends came to 16 bases. The CDR3 has 15 amino acids. The CDR3 nucleotides are TGTGCCAGCAGCTTCCGACGGTCCCACGGGGAGACCCAGTACTTC. This encodes CASSFRRSHGETQYF. The full variable domain, its missing parts supplied by reference TRBV7-2 and TRBJ2-5, is GAGVSQSPSNKVTEKGKDVELRCDPISGHTALYWYRQSLGQGLEFLIYFQGNSAPDKSGLPSDRFSAERTGGSVSTLTIQRTQQEDSAVYLCASSFRRSHGETQYFGPGTRLLVL.

The gene calls are TRBV4-1 and TRBJ2-3, with D possibly being TRBD1 or TRBD2 (7 bases each). The CDR3 has 15 amino acids. The ends were cut back, 3 bases at V and 8 bases at J, with 18 bases in the middle. The germline V gene has CDR1 MGHRA and CDR2 YSYEKL. CDR3 in DNA: TGCGCCAGCAGCCAGGGAGGGACAGCCGAGCCTACGCAGTATTTT. Its translation is CASSQGGTAEPTQYF.

This clonotype came up a few times. J is TRBJ2-1 and V is TRBV20-1; D ambiguous. The CDR3 is made up of 14 amino acids. CDR1 is DFQATT, CDR2 SNEGSKA, per germline (reference sequence). The germline V and J ends were trimmed by 7 bases and 6 bases, with 19 bases remaining between them. The CDR3 DNA is TGCAGTGTCGACGGCCGCTCCTGGGGCAATGAGCAGTTCTTC. Translating it yields CSVDGRSWGNEQFF.

This clonotype was seen more than once but under ten times. This CDR3 reads CASSLETGTPVYEQYF. CDR3 coding DNA: TGTGCCAGCAGTTTAGAAACCGGGACACCCGTCTACGAGCAGTACTTC. V gene TRBV12-3 or TRBV12-4 combines with J gene TRBJ2-7; TRBD1 might be the D (6 bases). Trimming took off 1 base at V and 3 bases at J, with 16 bases between the two ends. The length of the CDR3 is 16 residues.